The clone carrying this T cell receptor beta chain was found a few times. What it binds is unknown. Germline loops: CDR1 SGHTA, CDR2 FQGNSA. This CDR3 is 15 amino acids long. V shed 0 bases and J shed 4 bases, with 9 bases lying between them. In terms of origin and age, donors were healthy Caucasian individuals from Russia aged roughly 6 to 95. The authors ran a second PCR of about 6 to 11 cycles using a sample-barcoded 5' primer and a J-beta primer mix. TCRdb re-derived calls from the 5' RACE reads in MiXCR, one entry per CDR3 protein. This sample yields 780,000 or so distinct CDR3 sequences, of which more than 55% are seen a single time; approximately 24% belongs to the top ten. This sample was included in a study of blood T cells in healthy people across ages. Study findings and constraints: There was no known CMV status for donors, so expanded clonotype changes were possibly confounded.

This chain joins TRBV7-2 and TRBJ1-4; no definite D call. The sample comprised blood. This sequence originates from a man in his forties in good health. The CDR3 DNA sequence: TGTGCCAGCAGCTTAGCTGGTGGGAATAATGAAAAACTGTTTTTT. It is translated as CASSLAGGNNEKLFF.